This T cell receptor beta chain was identified during a study of technical replicates of blood from several donors. Produced via immunoSEQ multiplex PCR; TCRdb's table is partial and in-frame only. The data contain approximately 100,000 clones, roughly 95% of them seen just once; the ten biggest clones take up approximately 0.2%. Germline V gene lookup returns CDR1 LNHDA and CDR2 SQIVND (reference sequence). The V end lost 4 bases, the J end lost 9 bases, and 22 bases lay between the germline ends. The CDR3 is 16 amino acids. The sequencing input was T cells isolated from PBMCs. This receptor was taken from a human donor in good health. The rearrangement joins TRBV19 to TRBJ1-3, with D possibly matching TRBD1 (6 bases). CDR3 region: CASSTSGQSGGSTIYF. Written as DNA, the CDR3 is TGTGCCAGTAGTACCTCAGGACAGTCCGGCGGTAGCACCATATATTTT.